Presented here are 21 T cell receptor beta chains from one specimen sequenced in a study of identical twins. TCRdb reanalysed the 5' RACE reads using MiXCR and keeps one entry per CDR3 protein. The sample includes fewer than 500,000 distinct CDR3 sequences, 24% of them seen just once. This sample also appeared in a second study, on T cells expressing NK-cell markers.

Sequencing used CD4+ T cells sorted from blood. The receptors originated from a young woman in good health.

This clonotype was seen more than once but under ten times. This chain joins TRBV7-6 and TRBJ2-7, with TRBD2 matching over 9 bases. Germline CDR1 reads SGHVS; CDR2 reads FNYEAQ. The V gene end was trimmed by 8 bases and the J gene end by 5 bases; junction bases not matched to a gene: 10. This CDR3 spans 14 amino acids. The CDR3 loop reads CASANGGGANEQYF. Here the CDR3 DNA reads TGTGCCAGCGCCAACGGCGGGGGGGCCAACGAGCAGTACTTC.

The sample holds a few counts of this clonotype. The genes are TRBV6-1 and TRBJ2-2; perhaps TRBD1 as D (6 bases). Germline loops: CDR1 MNHNS, CDR2 SASEGT. V was cut by 6 bases and J by 3 bases, with 11 bases left in between. CDR3 length: 14 amino acids. This CDR3 reads CASRSGDHTGELFF. DNA of the CDR3: TGTGCCAGCAGATCAGGGGATCACACCGGGGAGCTGTTTTTT.

This clonotype was seen more than once but under ten times. The CDR3 coding sequence is TGTGCCAGCAGGCCCACCCACAATGAGCAGTTCTTC. It encodes CASRPTHNEQFF. The rearrangement links TRBV6-5 to TRBJ2-1; no clear D. Between the trimmed V and J ends, which lost 6 bases and 5 bases, there was a span of 8 bases. Germline CDR1 reads MNHEY; CDR2 reads SVGAGI. The CDR3 extends over 12 amino acids.

This clonotype was recorded many times. V and J are TRBV12-3 or TRBV12-4 and TRBJ1-1, with D perhaps TRBD1 (6 bases). Trimming pared 6 bases from V and 2 bases from J, leaving 13 bases between. CDR3 length: 14 residues. CDR3 DNA: TGTGCCAGCAGAAACGGACAGATTAACACTGAAGCTTTCTTT. It is translated as CASRNGQINTEAFF.

The J gene is TRBJ2-1, the V gene TRBV11-3, with 10 nucleotides matching TRBD2. The CDR3 has 16 residues. CDR1 is SGHNT, CDR2 YENEEA, per germline. Unmatched junction bases numbered 10, after V lost 3 bases and J lost 8 bases. CDR3 residues: CASSFTVVAGGYEQFF. Here the CDR3 DNA reads TGTGCCAGCAGCTTCACGGTGGTAGCGGGGGGCTATGAGCAGTTCTTC. The whole variable domain, remainder taken from reference TRBV11-3 and TRBJ2-1, is EAGVVQSPRYKIIEKKQPVAFWCNPISGHNTLYWYLQNLGQGPELLIRYENEEAVDDSQLPKDRFSAERLKGVDSTLKIQPAELGDSAVYLCASSFTVVAGGYEQFFGPGTRLTVL.

As to this clonotype: At one boundary the junction diverges from the germline segment, which might be a read error. The CDR3 nucleotides read TGTGCCAGCAGTTTATTGTTCGGGGGCAAACACTTC. Translated: CASSLLFGGKHF. V and J are TRBV28 and TRBJ2-7, with D perhaps assigned TRBD1 or TRBD2 (6 bases each). The CDR3 consists of 12 residues. CDR1 and CDR2 (germline): MDHEN, SYDVKM.

The chain joins TRBV6-2 or TRBV6-3 to TRBJ1-1; TRBD1 matches 8 bases. Trimming at V came to 7 bases and at J to 0 bases, leaving 7 bases not matched to a gene. This CDR3 contains 15 residues. Germline CDR1 reads MNHEY; CDR2 reads SVGEGT. As DNA, the CDR3 is TGTGCCAGCACCTACGCGACAGGGGTGAACACTGAAGCTTTCTTT. Its translation: CASTYATGVNTEAFF.

This clonotype was seen a few times. The V call is TRBV10-3, the J call TRBJ2-7; D is ambiguous. Germline V gene data show CDR1 as ENHRY and CDR2 as SYGVKD. This CDR3 spans 18 amino acids. Trimming removed 3 bases from V and 0 bases from J, with 21 bases in between. The CDR3 DNA reads TGTGCCATCAGTGACCTCGGAAGCGCCGATTCAAGCTCCTACGAGCAGTACTTC. This gives the protein CAISDLGSADSSSYEQYF.

This chain uses TRBV6-1 with TRBJ2-3; D tentatively fits TRBD1 or TRBD2 (5 bases each). CDR1 is MNHNS and CDR2 is SASEGT in the germline V gene. V was trimmed by 8 bases and J by 1 base, leaving 13 bases between them. There are 14 residues in the CDR3. CDR3 nucleotide sequence: TGTGCCAGCTCCTGGGGGATCGGCACAGATACGCAGTATTTT. Its protein product is CASSWGIGTDTQYF.

This clonotype was seen only a few times. V is TRBV5-1 and J is TRBJ2-3; 9 bases are a match to TRBD2. The germline CDR1 and CDR2 sequences are SGHRS and YFSETQ. The CDR3 contains 17 residues. Germline trimming cut 2 bases from V and 0 bases from J; bases unmatched to any gene: 7. The CDR3 region is CASSLAGGAPSTDTQYF. The CDR3 DNA sequence: TGCGCCAGCAGCTTAGCGGGAGGAGCGCCTAGCACAGATACGCAGTATTTT.

This clonotype occurred a few times. This chain connects TRBV5-1 to TRBJ1-2; D remains unclear. Trimming took off 4 bases at V and 5 bases at J, with 6 bases between the two ends. The CDR3 sequence is 11 residues long. The germline V gene encodes CDR1 SGHRS and CDR2 YFSETQ. The CDR3 reads CASSDEYGYTF. Here the CDR3 DNA reads TGCGCCAGCAGCGACGAATATGGCTACACCTTC.

This clonotype turned up a few times. This sequence joins TRBV2 and TRBJ2-1; D is unclear. V was clipped by 4 bases and J by 7 bases, with 5 bases between them. This CDR3 comprises 11 residues. Germline assignment: CDR1 SNHLY and CDR2 FYNNEI. CDR3: CASSALNEQFF. The CDR3 DNA is TGTGCCAGCAGTGCCCTTAATGAGCAGTTCTTC.

V is TRBV5-1 and J is TRBJ2-1, with D maybe TRBD1 (5 bases). The CDR3 runs 17 residues. The germline V gene has CDR1 SGHRS and CDR2 YFSETQ. V was pared by 5 bases and J by 1 base, with 19 bases between. This chain's CDR3 is CASRSASGGASYNEQFF. In DNA, the CDR3 is TGCGCCAGCAGGAGCGCGTCGGGTGGGGCATCCTACAATGAGCAGTTCTTC.

The chain recombines TRBV27 with TRBJ1-4; 7 bases fit TRBD1. Looked up from germline, CDR1 is MNHEY and CDR2 is SMNVEV (reference sequence). This CDR3 spans 15 amino acids. Trimming removed 6 bases from V and 8 bases from J; junction bases left unmatched: 12. The CDR3 DNA is TGTGCCAGCAGGAATGCAGGGGGAGAGAGAGAAAAACTGTTTTTT. Its protein product is CASRNAGGEREKLFF.

This clonotype was picked up a small number of times. The chain recombines TRBV12-3 or TRBV12-4 with TRBJ2-7; 8 nucleotides match TRBD1. The CDR3 has 15 residues. Trimming at V came to 5 bases and at J to 6 bases, leaving 12 bases not matched to a gene. DNA for the CDR3: TGTGCCAGCAGTACCGGACAGGGAAGGCTGGGCGAGCAGTACTTC. It translates to CASSTGQGRLGEQYF.

This clonotype has a handful of counts. The chain joins TRBV6-5 to TRBJ2-7; D remains ambiguous. V was shortened by 0 bases and J by 3 bases, with 12 bases between the two germline ends. The CDR3 is 15 residues long. Germline V gene sequence: CDR1 MNHEY, CDR2 SVGAGI. In DNA, the CDR3 is TGTGCCAGCAGTTACTCGATAGGCAATTACTACGAGCAGTACTTC. Translated, it gives CASSYSIGNYYEQYF.

The chain joins TRBV20-1 to TRBJ1-1; no definite D call. This CDR3 comprises 13 residues. Trimming left V 3 bases short and J 4 bases short, with 12 bases between. The germline CDR1 and CDR2 sequences are DFQATT and SNEGSKA (reference sequence). As DNA, the CDR3 is TGCAGTGCTAGCCGGAGGGTAGGCACTGAAGCTTTCTTT. It codes for CSASRRVGTEAFF.

The chain recombines TRBV9 with TRBJ2-2; D gene unclear. The CDR3 is 13 residues long. Germline CDR1 and CDR2: SGDLS and YYNGEE. V lost 2 bases to trimming and J lost 0 bases, with 2 bases between them. CDR3 amino acids: CASSVSNTGELFF. The CDR3 nucleotides read TGTGCCAGCAGCGTCTCGAACACCGGGGAGCTGTTTTTT.

This clonotype turned up a few times. This rearrangement joins TRBV12-3 or TRBV12-4 to TRBJ2-1; 13 nucleotides align to TRBD2. V lost 6 bases to trimming and J lost 8 bases; unmatched junction nucleotides: 7. This CDR3 has 15 amino acids. Here the CDR3 reads CASSRGLAGEDEQFF. DNA for the CDR3: TGTGCCAGCAGCCGCGGACTAGCGGGAGAGGATGAGCAGTTCTTC.

Here the CDR3 reads CSASGDTDSYEQYF. In DNA form, the CDR3 reads TGCAGTGCTAGTGGGGACACGGACTCCTACGAGCAGTACTTC. This sequence joins TRBV20-1 and TRBJ2-7; the D gene is possibly TRBD1 (6 bases). CDR1 DFQATT and CDR2 SNEGSKA come from the germline V gene (reference sequence). Between the trimmed V and J ends, which lost 3 bases and 0 bases, there was a span of 12 bases. The CDR3 has 14 amino acids.

This clonotype was counted a few times. V and J are TRBV30 and TRBJ1-1; no firm D call. The CDR3 extends over 11 amino acids. V dropped 4 bases and J dropped 6 bases, with 9 bases sitting between them. Per germline, CDR1 GTSNPN and CDR2 SVGIG (reference sequence). DNA of the CDR3: TGTGCCTGGAATATGGGCGCTGAAGCTTTCTTT. It specifies CAWNMGAEAFF.